This T cell receptor (beta chain) derives from a study of blood T cell repertoires in COVID-19. Study in general: Whether acute or convalescent, the COVID-19 samples came from the United States, Italy and Spain. T cells, B-cell-depleted T cells, or PBMCs supplied cDNA or gDNA.

The CDR3 is 16 amino acids. The J segment lost 2 bases and the V segment lost 4 bases, leaving 7 bases of the junction unmatched. Per the germline V gene, CDR1 is MGHRA and CDR2 is YSYEKL. Original methodology: Amplification with reference gene primers provided the estimates of nucleated cell counts. TCRdb keeps only in-frame clones here, not all; method: immunoSEQ multiplex PCR. Clone size and V and J calls were adopted from that table, with D and trimming inferred from the DNA. The sample has about 74,000 clones; roughly 88% are singletons. This clonotype was sampled from a man between 65 and 85 years old with active or convalescent COVID-19. V and J are TRBV4-1 and TRBJ2-2; 7 nucleotides line up with TRBD1. The specimen was peripheral blood. The CDR3, as DNA: TGCGCCAGCAGCCTCCGTTGGGACAGCAACACCGGGGAGCTGTTTTTT. Amino acid sequence: CASSLRWDSNTGELFF.